This TCR beta chain appears in the sequencing data of a study of T cell changes during pregnancy in multiple sclerosis. Germline V CDR1 and CDR2: LGHNA, YSLEER. The V gene lost 0 bases and the J gene lost 6 bases, with 17 bases spanning the gap. CDR3 length: 16 residues. Repertoires were generated with immunoSEQ multiplex PCR, while TCRdb's copy carries only in-frame clones and drops some. The sample has 90,000 to 120,000 clones, about 90% seen once; the top ten hold 0.78%. The TCR sequence derives from a female donor in good health, enrolled as a control in a pregnancy study. This chain joins TRBV4-3 and TRBJ1-2; D not resolved. The source material was peripheral blood, sampled in the third trimester of pregnancy. In DNA form, the CDR3 reads TGCGCCAGCAGCCAAGATTTACCAAGCGAAGTCCATGGCTACACCTTC. Translation gives CASSQDLPSEVHGYTF.